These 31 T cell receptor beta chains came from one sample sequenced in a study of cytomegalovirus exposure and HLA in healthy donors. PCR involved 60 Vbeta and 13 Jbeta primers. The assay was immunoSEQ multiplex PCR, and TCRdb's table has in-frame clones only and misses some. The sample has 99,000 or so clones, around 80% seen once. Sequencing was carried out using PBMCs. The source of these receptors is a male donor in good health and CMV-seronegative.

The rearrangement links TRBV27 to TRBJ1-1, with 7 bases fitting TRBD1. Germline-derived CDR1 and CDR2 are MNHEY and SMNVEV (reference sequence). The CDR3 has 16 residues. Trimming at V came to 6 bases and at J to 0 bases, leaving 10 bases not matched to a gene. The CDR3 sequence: CASRDRSHSMNTEAFF. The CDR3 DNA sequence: TGTGCCAGCAGGGACAGGTCACATTCAATGAACACTGAAGCTTTCTTT.

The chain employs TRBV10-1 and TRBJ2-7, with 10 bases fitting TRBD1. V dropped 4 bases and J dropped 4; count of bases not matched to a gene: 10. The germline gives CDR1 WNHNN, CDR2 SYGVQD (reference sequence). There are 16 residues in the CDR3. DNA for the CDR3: TGCGCCAGCAGTGGGGGGCCGGGACAGGGGACTTACGAGCAGTACTTC. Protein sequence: CASSGGPGQGTYEQYF.

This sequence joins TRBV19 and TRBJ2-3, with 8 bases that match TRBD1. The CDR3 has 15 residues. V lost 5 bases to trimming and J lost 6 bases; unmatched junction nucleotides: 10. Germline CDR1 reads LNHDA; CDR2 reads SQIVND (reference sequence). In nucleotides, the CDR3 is TGTGCCAGTAGTTTGGGACAGGCCACGATGGATACGCAGTATTTT. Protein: CASSLGQATMDTQYF.

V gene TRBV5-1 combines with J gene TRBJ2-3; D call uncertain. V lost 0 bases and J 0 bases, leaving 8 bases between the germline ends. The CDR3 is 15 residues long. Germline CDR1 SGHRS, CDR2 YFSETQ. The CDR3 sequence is CASSLDLTSTDTQYF. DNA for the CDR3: TGCGCCAGCAGCTTGGACTTGACTAGCACAGATACGCAGTATTTT.

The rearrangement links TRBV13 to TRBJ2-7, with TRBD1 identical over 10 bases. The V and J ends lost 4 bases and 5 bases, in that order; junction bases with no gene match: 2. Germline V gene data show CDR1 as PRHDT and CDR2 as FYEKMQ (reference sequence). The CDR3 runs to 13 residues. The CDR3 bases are TGTGCCAGCAGCTGGGACAGGGGAAACGAGCAGTACTTC. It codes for CASSWDRGNEQYF.

The CDR3 nucleotides read TGTGCCAGCAGTTTATTGGGGCCGGGTAACTATGGCTACACCTTC. This sequence encodes CASSLLGPGNYGYTF. The chain employs TRBV27 and TRBJ1-2, with D perhaps TRBD1 (5 bases). The CDR3 totals 15 residues. Trimming removed 1 base from V and 1 base from J, with 10 bases in between. Per germline, CDR1 MNHEY and CDR2 SMNVEV (reference sequence).

DNA of the CDR3: TGTGCCACCGATAGTGGACTAGCGGGAAGCAATGAGCAGTTCTTC. Its protein product is CATDSGLAGSNEQFF. This sequence joins TRBV15 and TRBJ2-1; the match to TRBD2 covers 12 bases. With V trimmed by 8 bases and J by 6 bases, 8 bases remained unmatched. In germline, CDR1 is LNHNV, CDR2 YYDKDF (reference sequence). The CDR3 extends over 15 amino acids.

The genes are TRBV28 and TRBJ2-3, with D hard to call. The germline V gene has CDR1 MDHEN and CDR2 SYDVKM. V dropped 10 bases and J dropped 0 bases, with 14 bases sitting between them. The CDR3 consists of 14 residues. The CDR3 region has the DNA TGTGCCACCGCTTGGAGCGCCAGCACAGATACGCAGTATTTT. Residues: CATAWSASTDTQYF.

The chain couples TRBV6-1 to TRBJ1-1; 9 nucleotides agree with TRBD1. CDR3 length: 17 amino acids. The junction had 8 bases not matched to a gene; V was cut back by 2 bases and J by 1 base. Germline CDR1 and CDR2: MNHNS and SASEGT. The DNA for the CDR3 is TGTGCCAGCAGTGAATCGGGACAGGGATCCTGGAACACTGAAGCTTTCTTT. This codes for CASSESGQGSWNTEAFF.

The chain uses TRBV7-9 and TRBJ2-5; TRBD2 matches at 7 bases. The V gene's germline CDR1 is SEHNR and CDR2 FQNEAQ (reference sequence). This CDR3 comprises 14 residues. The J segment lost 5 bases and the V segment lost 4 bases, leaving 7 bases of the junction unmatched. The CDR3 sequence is CASSSSGAGETQYF. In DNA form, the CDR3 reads TGTGCCAGCAGCTCTAGCGGAGCGGGGGAGACCCAGTACTTC.

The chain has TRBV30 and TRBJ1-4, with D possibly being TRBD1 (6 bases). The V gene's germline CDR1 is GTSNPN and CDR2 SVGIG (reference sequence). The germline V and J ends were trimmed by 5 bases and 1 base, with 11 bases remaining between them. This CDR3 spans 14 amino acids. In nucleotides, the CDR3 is TGTGCCTGGGGAATAGGGGGAACTAATGAAAAACTGTTTTTT. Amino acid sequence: CAWGIGGTNEKLFF. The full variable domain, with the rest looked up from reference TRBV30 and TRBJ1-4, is SQTIHQWPATLVQPVGSPLSLECTVEGTSNPNLYWYRQAAGRGLQLLFYSVGIGQISSEVPQNLSASRPQDRQFILSSKKLLLSDSGFYLCAWGIGGTNEKLFFGSGTQLSVL.

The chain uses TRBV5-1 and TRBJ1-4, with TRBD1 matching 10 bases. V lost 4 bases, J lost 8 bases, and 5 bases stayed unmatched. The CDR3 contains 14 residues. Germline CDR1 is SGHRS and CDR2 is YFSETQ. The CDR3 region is CASSRGTGDEKLFF. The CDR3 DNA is TGCGCCAGCAGCAGAGGGACAGGGGACGAAAAACTGTTTTTT.

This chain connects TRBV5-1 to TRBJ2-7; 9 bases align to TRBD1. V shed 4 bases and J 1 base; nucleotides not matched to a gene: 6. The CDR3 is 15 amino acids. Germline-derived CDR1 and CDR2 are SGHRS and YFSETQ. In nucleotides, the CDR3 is TGCGCCAGCAGCCGTACAGGGGGCGGGTCCTACGAGCAGTACTTC. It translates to CASSRTGGGSYEQYF.

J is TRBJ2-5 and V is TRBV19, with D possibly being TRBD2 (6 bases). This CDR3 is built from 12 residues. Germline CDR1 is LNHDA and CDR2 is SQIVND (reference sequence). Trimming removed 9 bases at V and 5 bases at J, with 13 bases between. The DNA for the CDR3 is TGTGCCAGCACCAGGGCGGGGGAGACCCAGTACTTC. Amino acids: CASTRAGETQYF.

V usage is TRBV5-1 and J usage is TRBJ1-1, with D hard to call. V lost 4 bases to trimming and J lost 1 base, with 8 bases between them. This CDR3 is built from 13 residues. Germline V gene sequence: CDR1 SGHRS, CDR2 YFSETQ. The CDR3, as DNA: TGCGCCAGCAGCCCGACTGGGAACACTGAAGCTTTCTTT. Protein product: CASSPTGNTEAFF.

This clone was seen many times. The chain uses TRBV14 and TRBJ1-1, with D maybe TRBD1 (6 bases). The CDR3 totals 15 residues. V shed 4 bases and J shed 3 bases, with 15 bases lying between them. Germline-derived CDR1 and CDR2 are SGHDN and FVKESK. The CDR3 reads CASSPRTGWDTEAFF. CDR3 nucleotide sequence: TGTGCCAGCAGCCCCCGTACAGGGTGGGACACTGAAGCTTTCTTT.

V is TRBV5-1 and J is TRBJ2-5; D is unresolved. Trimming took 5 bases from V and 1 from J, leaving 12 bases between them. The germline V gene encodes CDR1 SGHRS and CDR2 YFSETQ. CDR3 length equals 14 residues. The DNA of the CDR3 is TGCGCCAGCAGTTTACGGGTCCCCCAAGAGACCCAGTACTTC. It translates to CASSLRVPQETQYF.

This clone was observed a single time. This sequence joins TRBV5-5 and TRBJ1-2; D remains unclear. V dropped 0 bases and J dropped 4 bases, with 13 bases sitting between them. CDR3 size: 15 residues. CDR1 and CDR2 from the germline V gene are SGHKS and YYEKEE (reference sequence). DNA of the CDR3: TGTGCCAGCAGCTTGGGATACAGCCCCGTCTATGGCTACACCTTC. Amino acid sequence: CASSLGYSPVYGYTF.

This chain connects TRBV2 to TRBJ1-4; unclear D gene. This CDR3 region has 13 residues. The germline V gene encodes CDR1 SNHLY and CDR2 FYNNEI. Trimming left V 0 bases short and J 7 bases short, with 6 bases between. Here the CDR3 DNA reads TGTGCCAGCAGTGAAGCCCCTCTTGAAAAACTGTTTTTT. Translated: CASSEAPLEKLFF.

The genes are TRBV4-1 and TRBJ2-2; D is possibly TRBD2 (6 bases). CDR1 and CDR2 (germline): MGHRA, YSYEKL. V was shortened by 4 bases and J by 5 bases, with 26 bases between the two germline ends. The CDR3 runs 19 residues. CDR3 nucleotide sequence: TGCGCCAGCAGCCTCAAGTGGGGGAGGAGGGAGAAATCGACCGGGGAGCTGTTTTTT. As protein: CASSLKWGRREKSTGELFF.

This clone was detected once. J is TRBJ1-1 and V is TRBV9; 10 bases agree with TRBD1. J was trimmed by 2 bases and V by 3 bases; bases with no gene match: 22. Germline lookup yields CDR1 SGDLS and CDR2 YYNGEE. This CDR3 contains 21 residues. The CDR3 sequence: CASSAPPGLGTGDKPNTEAFF. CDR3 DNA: TGTGCCAGCAGCGCCCCTCCCGGCTTGGGGACAGGGGATAAACCAAACACTGAAGCTTTCTTT.

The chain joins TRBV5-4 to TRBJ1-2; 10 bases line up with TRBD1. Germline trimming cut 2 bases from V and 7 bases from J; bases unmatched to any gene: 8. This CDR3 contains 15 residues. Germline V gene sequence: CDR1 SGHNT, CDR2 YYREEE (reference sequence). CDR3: CASSFTGTGDFGYTF. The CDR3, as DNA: TGTGCCAGCAGCTTCACCGGGACAGGGGACTTTGGCTACACCTTC.

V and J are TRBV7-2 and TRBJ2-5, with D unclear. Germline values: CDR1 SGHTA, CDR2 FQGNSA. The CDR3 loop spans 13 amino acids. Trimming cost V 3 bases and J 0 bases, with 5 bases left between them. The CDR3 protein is CASSFPYQETQYF. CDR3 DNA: TGTGCCAGCAGCTTCCCGTACCAAGAGACCCAGTACTTC. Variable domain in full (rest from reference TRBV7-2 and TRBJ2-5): GAGVSQSPSNKVTEKGKDVELRCDPISGHTALYWYRQSLGQGLEFLIYFQGNSAPDKSGLPSDRFSAERTGGSVSTLTIQRTQQEDSAVYLCASSFPYQETQYFGPGTRLLVL.

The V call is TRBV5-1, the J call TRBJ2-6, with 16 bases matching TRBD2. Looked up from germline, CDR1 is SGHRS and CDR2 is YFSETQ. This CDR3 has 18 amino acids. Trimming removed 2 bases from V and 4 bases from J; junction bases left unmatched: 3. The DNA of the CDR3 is TGCGCCAGCAGCTTCGGGACTAGCGGGAGGGGGGGGGCCAACGTCCTGACTTTC. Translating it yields CASSFGTSGRGGANVLTF.

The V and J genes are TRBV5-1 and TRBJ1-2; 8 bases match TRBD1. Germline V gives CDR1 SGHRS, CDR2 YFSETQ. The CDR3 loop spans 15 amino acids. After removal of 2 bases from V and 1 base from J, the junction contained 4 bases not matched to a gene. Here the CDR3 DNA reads TGCGCCAGCAGCTTCGGACAGGGAGGTAACTATGGCTACACCTTC. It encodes CASSFGQGGNYGYTF.

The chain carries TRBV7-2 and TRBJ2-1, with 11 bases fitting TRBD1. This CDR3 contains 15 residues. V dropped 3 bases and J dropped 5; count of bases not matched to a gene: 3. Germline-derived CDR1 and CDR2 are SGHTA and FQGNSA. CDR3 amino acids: CASSLGQGVDNEQFF. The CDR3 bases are TGTGCCAGCAGCTTGGGACAGGGGGTCGACAATGAGCAGTTCTTC.

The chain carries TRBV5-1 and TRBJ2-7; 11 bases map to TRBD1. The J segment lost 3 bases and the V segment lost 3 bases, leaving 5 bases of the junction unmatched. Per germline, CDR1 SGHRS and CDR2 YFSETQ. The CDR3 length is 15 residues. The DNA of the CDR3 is TGCGCCAGCAGCTCCGGACAGGGGGCGAACTACGAGCAGTACTTC. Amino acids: CASSSGQGANYEQYF.

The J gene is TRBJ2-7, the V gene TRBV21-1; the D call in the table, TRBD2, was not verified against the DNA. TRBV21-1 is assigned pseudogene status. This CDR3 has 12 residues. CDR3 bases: TGTGCCAGCACTAGCGGGAGATACGAGCAGTACTTC. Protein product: CASTSGRYEQYF.

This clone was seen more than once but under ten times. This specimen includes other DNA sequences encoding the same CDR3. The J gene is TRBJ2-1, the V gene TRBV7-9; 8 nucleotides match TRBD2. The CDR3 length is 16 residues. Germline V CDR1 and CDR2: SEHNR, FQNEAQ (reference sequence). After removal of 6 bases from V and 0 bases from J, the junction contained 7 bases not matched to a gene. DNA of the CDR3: TGTGCCAGCAGTCTGTCCCTAGCGGGCTCCTACAATGAGCAGTTCTTC. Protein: CASSLSLAGSYNEQFF.

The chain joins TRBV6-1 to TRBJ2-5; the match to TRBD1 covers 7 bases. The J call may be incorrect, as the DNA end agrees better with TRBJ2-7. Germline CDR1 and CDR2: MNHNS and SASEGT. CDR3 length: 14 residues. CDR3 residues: CASSPGTANAEQYF. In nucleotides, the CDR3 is TGTGCCAGCAGTCCCGGGACAGCTAACGCCGAGCAGTACTTC.

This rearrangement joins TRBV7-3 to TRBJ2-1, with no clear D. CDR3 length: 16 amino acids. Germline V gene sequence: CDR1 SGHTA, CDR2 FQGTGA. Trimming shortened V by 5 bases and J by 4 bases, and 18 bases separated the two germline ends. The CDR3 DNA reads TGTGCCAGCAGCCCCGAAGCCCCCCCCTCTTACAATGAGCAGTTCTTC. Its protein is CASSPEAPPSYNEQFF.